The present entry profiles one T cell receptor beta chain with its context. The junction shows a germline mismatch at one end, possibly a read error. The authors reverse transcribed roughly 0.5 to 1 ug RNA with random hexamers. TCRdb processed the immunoSEQ multiplex PCR reads anew with MiXCR; each CDR3 protein has one entry. The table records a few hundred thousand distinct CDR3 sequences, more than 70% of them present only once. This sample was taken from a study of CD8 T cells in Susac syndrome. The TCR sequence derives from a human donor with multiple sclerosis. Sequenced sample: CD8+ T cells from PBMCs.

DNA for the CDR3: TGCAGTACTAGTCTCCCTAGCGGCTACAATGAGCAGTTCTTC. This codes for CSTSLPSGYNEQFF. J is TRBJ2-1 and V is TRBV20-1; 7 bases align to TRBD2. This CDR3 has 14 residues. The germline CDR1 and CDR2 sequences are DFQATT and SNEGSKA (reference sequence).